This T cell receptor beta chain comes out of a study of OX40 agonist ivuxolimab in advanced cancers. Study details: The group had a mean age of about 65 years, ranged from about 20 to 85, and was just under 85% male. Eligibility admitted prior anti-PD-1, anti-PD-L1 or anti-CTLA-4 therapy; 30% to 40% had some.

Produced via immunoSEQ multiplex PCR; TCRdb's table is partial and in-frame only. The data hold under 85,000 clones, with over 85% observed a single time. Germline CDR1 and CDR2: GTSNPN and SVGIG (reference sequence). V was cut by 2 bases and J by 5 bases, with 9 bases left in between. This CDR3 is built from 12 residues. The chain employs TRBV30 and TRBJ1-1, with D unclear. The sample here was CD4+ or CD8+ T cells sorted from blood, taken in a trial of the OX40 agonist ivuxolimab. The sequence derives from an adult with an advanced solid tumor such as melanoma, head and neck, liver or kidney cancer. The CDR3 region is CAWSTMATEAFF. Here the CDR3 DNA reads TGTGCCTGGAGTACCATGGCGACTGAAGCTTTCTTT.